The sequence of this T cell receptor (beta chain) was determined in a study of T-cell reconstitution after alpha-beta-depleted transplantation in children. Study-level points and caveats: Reported findings indicate that, about two months after transplant, alpha-beta T cells came from several hundred expanded clones, which were derived from non-depleted graft cells. One year post-transplant, T-cell counts and diversity were largely derived from T cells produced anew. Diversity of TCRbeta at day 60 was high in some patients, arising from surviving recipient T cells and thymic progenitors.

Molecular barcoding with unique molecular identifiers was used for the TCRbeta library. TCRdb used MiXCR to reprocess the PCR reads, holding one entry per CDR3 protein. The data contain about 460,000 distinct CDR3 sequences, about 10% of them singletons. About this clonotype itself: Its cognate antigen is unknown.

V shed 2 bases and J shed 4 bases, with 15 bases lying between them. The germline gives CDR1 SEHNR, CDR2 FQNEAQ (reference sequence). This CDR3 is 16 amino acids long. The source was PBMCs, mostly from graft donor cells, collected 180 days after TCRalphabeta/CD19-depleted stem cell transplant. The source is a female patient aged 2 to 10 who had a stem cell transplant for aplastic anemia, so the T cells may come from the graft donor. V and J are TRBV7-9 and TRBJ2-1; D may be TRBD1 or TRBD2 (5 bases each). In DNA, the CDR3 is TGTGCCAGCAGCTTACCTTGGGACCATAAATACAATGAGCAGTTCTTC. Amino acid sequence: CASSLPWDHKYNEQFF.